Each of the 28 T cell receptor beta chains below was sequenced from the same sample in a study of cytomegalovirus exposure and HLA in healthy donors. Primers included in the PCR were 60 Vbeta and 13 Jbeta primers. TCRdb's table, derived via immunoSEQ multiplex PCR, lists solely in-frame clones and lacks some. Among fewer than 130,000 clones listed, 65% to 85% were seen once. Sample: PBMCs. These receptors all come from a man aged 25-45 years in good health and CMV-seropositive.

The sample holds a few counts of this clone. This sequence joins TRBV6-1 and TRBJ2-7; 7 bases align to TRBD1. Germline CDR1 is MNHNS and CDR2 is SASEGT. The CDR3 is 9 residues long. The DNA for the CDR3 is TGTGCATCGAACAGGGGGCAGTACTTC. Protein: CASNRGQYF.

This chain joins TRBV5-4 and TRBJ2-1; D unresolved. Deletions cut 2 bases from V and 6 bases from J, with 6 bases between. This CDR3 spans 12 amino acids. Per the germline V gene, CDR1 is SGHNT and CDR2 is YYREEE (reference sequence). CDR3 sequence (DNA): TGTGCCAGCAGCTTTGACTTCAATGAGCAGTTCTTC. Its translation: CASSFDFNEQFF.

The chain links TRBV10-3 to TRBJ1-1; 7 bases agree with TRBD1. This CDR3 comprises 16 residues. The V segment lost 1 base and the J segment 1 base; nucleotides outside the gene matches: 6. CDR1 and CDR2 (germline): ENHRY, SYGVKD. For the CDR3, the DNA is TGTGCCATCAGTGAGTTATCCGGGACAGCGAACACTGAAGCTTTCTTT. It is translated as CAISELSGTANTEAFF.

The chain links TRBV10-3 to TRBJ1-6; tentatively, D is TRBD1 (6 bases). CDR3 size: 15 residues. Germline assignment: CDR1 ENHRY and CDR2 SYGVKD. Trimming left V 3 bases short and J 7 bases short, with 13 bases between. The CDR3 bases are TGTGCCATCAGTGAAGGCTACAGGGAGAATTCACCCCTCCACTTT. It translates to CAISEGYRENSPLHF.

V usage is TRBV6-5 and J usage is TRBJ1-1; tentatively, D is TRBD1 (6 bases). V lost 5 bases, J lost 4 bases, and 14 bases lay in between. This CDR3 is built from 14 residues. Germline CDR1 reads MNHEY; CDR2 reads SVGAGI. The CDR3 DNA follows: TGTGCCAGCAGTACAGTACAGGGTAGCACTGAAGCTTTCTTT. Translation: CASSTVQGSTEAFF.

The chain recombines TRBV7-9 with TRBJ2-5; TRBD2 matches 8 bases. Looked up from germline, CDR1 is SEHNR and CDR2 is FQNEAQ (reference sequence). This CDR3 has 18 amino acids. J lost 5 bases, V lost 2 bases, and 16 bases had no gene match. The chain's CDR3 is CASSLRSLGQRGRETQYF. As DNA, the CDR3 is TGTGCCAGCAGCTTAAGGTCTCTAGGTCAGCGGGGGAGGGAGACCCAGTACTTC.

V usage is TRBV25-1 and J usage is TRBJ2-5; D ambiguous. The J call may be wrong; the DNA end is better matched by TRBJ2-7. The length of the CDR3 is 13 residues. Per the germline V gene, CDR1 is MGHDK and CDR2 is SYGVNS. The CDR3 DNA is TGTGCCAGCAGTGAAGAGTTCATGTACGAGCAGTACTTC. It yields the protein CASSEEFMYEQYF.

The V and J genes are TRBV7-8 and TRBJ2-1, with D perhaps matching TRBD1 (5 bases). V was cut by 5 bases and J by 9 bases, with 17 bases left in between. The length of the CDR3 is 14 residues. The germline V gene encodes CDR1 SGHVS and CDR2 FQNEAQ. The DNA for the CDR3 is TGTGCCAGCAGCCGATTGGAATCAGGGATTGAGCAGTTCTTC. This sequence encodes CASSRLESGIEQFF.

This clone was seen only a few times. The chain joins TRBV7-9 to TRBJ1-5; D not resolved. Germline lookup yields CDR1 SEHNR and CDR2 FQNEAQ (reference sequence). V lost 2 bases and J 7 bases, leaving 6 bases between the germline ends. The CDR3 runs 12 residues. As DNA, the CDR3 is TGTGCCAGCAGCTTACAGCGGCAGCCCCAGCATTTT. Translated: CASSLQRQPQHF.

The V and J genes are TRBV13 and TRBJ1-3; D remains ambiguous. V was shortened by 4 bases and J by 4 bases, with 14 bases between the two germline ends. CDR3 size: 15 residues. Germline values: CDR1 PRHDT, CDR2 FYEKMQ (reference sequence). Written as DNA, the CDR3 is TGTGCCAGCAGCTGGGTTGGAGGGTTCGGAAACACCATATATTTT. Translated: CASSWVGGFGNTIYF. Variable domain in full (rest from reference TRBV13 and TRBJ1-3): AAGVIQSPRHLIKEKRETATLKCYPIPRHDTVYWYQQGPGQDPQFLISFYEKMQSDKGSIPDRFSAQQFSDYHSELNMSSLELGDSALYFCASSWVGGFGNTIYFGEGSWLTVV.

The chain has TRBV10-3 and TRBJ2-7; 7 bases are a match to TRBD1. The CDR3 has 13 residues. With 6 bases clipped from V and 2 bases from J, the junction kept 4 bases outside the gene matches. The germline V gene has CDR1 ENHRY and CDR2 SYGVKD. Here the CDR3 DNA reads TGTGCCATCAGCGGGACAGCTACCTACGAGCAGTACTTC. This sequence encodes CAISGTATYEQYF.

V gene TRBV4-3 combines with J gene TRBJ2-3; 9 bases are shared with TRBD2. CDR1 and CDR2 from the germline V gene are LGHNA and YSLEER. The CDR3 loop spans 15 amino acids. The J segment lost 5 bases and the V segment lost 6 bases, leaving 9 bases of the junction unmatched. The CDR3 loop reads CASSPAGGLLDTQYF. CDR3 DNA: TGCGCCAGCAGTCCAGCGGGGGGCCTTCTAGATACGCAGTATTTT.

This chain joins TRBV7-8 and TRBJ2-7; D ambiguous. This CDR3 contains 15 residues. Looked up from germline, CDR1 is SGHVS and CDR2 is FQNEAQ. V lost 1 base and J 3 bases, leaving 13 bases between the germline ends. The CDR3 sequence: CASSLDPDIFYEQYF. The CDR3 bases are TGTGCCAGCAGCTTAGACCCAGACATATTCTACGAGCAGTACTTC.

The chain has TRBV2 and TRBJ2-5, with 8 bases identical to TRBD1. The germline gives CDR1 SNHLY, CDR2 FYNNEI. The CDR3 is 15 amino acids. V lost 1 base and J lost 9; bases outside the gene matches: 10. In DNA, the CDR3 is TGTGCCAGCAGTGAAGTCCAGGGGGCTAAGATGGCCCAGTACTTC. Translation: CASSEVQGAKMAQYF.

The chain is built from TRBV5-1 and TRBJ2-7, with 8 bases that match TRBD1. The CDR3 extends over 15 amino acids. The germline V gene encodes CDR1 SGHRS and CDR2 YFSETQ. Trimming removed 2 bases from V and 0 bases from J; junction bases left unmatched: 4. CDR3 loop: CASSLTGGASYEQYF. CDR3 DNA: TGCGCCAGCAGCTTAACAGGGGGAGCCTCCTACGAGCAGTACTTC.

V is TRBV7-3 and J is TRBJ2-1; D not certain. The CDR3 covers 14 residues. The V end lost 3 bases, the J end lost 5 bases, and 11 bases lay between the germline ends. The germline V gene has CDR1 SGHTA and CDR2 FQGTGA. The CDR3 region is CASSLLGPHNEQFF. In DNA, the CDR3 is TGTGCCAGCAGCTTGCTAGGTCCCCACAATGAGCAGTTCTTC.

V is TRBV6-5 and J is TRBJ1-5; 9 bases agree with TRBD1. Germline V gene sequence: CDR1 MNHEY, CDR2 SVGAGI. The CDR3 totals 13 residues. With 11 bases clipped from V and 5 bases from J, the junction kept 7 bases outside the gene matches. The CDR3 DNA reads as TGTGCCGTGGGGACAGGGCTGGATCAGCCCCAGCATTTT. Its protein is CAVGTGLDQPQHF.

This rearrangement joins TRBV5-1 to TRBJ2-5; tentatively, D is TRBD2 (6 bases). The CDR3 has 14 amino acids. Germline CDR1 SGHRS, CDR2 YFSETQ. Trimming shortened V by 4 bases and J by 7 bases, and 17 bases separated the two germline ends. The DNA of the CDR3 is TGCGCCAGCAGCCCGGGACTCGACTTTGGGACCCAGTACTTC. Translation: CASSPGLDFGTQYF.

The CDR3 bases are TGTGCCACCTCCCACCCGGGGGGGACGAACACCGGGGAGCTGTTTTTT. Amino acids: CATSHPGGTNTGELFF. V is TRBV19 and J is TRBJ2-2, with 8 positions matching TRBD2. Germline CDR1 is LNHDA and CDR2 is SQIVND (reference sequence). V gave up 10 bases and J gave up 0 bases; unmatched junction bases: 10. CDR3 size: 16 residues.

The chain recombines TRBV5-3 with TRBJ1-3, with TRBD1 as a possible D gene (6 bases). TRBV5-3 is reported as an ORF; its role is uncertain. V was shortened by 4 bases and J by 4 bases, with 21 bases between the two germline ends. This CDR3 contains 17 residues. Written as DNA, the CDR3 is TGTGCCAGAAGCCCGCCAAGCAGGGGCGAGGCGGGAAACACCATATATTTT. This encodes CARSPPSRGEAGNTIYF.

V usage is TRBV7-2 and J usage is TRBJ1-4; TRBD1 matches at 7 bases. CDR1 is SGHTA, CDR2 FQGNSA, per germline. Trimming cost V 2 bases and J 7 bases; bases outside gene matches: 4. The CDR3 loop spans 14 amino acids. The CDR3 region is CASSLYRGVEKLFF. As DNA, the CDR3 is TGTGCCAGCAGCTTATACAGGGGTGTTGAAAAACTGTTTTTT.

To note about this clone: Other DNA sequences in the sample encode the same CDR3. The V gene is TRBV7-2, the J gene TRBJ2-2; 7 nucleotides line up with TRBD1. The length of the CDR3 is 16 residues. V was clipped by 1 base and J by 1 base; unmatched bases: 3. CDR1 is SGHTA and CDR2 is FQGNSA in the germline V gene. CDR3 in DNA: TGTGCCAGCAGCTTAGGACAGGGTTGGAACACCGGGGAGCTGTTTTTT. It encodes CASSLGQGWNTGELFF. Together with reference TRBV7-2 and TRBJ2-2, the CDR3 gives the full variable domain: GAGVSQSPSNKVTEKGKDVELRCDPISGHTALYWYRQSLGQGLEFLIYFQGNSAPDKSGLPSDRFSAERTGGSVSTLTIQRTQQEDSAVYLCASSLGQGWNTGELFFGEGSRLTVL.

The CDR3 DNA follows: TGTGCCAGCAGTGCAGGGACAGGGGACCACGAGCAGTACTTC. Amino acids: CASSAGTGDHEQYF. This sequence joins TRBV2 and TRBJ2-7; 10 bases map to TRBD1. Germline V gene sequence: CDR1 SNHLY, CDR2 FYNNEI. The CDR3 has 14 amino acids. The trim removed 4 bases at V and 5 bases at J, leaving 5 bases unmatched.

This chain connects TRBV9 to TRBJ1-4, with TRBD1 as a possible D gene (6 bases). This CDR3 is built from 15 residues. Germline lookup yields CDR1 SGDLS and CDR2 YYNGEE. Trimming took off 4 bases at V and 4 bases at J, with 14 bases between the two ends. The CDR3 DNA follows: TGTGCCAGCAGCTTCCGGACAGAACTTAATGAAAAACTGTTTTTT. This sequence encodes CASSFRTELNEKLFF.

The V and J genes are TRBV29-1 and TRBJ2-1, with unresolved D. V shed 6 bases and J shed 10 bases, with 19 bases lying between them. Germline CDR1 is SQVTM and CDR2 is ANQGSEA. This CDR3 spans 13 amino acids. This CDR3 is CSVLPVLLDEQFF. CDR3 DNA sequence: TGCAGCGTCCTCCCTGTTCTTCTAGACGAGCAGTTCTTC.

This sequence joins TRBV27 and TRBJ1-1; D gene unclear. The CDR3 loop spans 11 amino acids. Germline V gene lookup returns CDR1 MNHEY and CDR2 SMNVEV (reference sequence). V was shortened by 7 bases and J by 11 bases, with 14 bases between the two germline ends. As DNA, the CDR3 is TGTGCCAGCATCCACGGGATTCGGGCTTTCTTT. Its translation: CASIHGIRAFF.

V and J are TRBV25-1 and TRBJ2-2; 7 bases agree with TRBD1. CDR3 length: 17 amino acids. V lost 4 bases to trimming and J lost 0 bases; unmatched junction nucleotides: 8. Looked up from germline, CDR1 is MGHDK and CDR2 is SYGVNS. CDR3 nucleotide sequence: TGTGCCAGCAGTGTAGGTGGACAGGCCGCGAACACCGGGGAGCTGTTTTTT. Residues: CASSVGGQAANTGELFF.

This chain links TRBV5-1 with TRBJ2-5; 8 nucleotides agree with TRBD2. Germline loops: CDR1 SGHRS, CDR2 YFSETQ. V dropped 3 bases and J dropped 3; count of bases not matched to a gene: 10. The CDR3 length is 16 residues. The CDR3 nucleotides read TGCGCCAGCAGCTCGAATCCGGGACTAGTAAAAGAGACCCAGTACTTC. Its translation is CASSSNPGLVKETQYF.